These 18 T cell receptor beta chains were all obtained from the same sample, sequenced in a study of beta chain features in type 1 diabetes. The study reverse transcribed the entire isolated RNA, so it sequenced expressed TCRB transcripts. TCRdb's table, derived via immunoSEQ multiplex PCR, lists solely in-frame clones and lacks some. The table includes hundreds of thousands of clones, roughly an eighth detected once. Material for sequencing was naive CD4+ T cells from blood. The origin of the receptors is a man aged 18-30 years in good health.

This clone has only a few counts. The V gene is TRBV7-2, the J gene TRBJ2-7; possible D gene TRBD1, 6 bases. The CDR3 is made up of 14 amino acids. Trimming cost V 1 base and J 2 bases, with 9 bases left between them. The V gene's germline CDR1 is SGHTA and CDR2 FQGNSA. In DNA, the CDR3 is TGTGCCAGCAGCTTAGAACAGGGACCCTACGAGCAGTACTTC. Its protein product is CASSLEQGPYEQYF.

The CDR3 DNA follows: TGTGCCAGTAGTAGGACCGGGAGAGCGGGGGGGGTCAGTGATACGCAGTATTTT. This gives the protein CASSRTGRAGGVSDTQYF. The genes are TRBV19 and TRBJ2-3, with 10 bases aligning to TRBD2. The CDR3 consists of 18 residues. The germline V gene encodes CDR1 LNHDA and CDR2 SQIVND (reference sequence). V lost 4 bases and J lost 6; bases outside the gene matches: 16.

This clone turned up a few times. J is TRBJ2-7 and V is TRBV18; 9 positions agree with TRBD1. This CDR3 contains 15 residues. With 5 bases clipped from V and 0 bases from J, the junction kept 5 bases outside the gene matches. CDR1 and CDR2 from the germline V gene are KGHSH and LQKENI. The CDR3 sequence: CASSSRTGASYEQYF. DNA for the CDR3: TGTGCCAGCTCATCCCGGACAGGGGCCTCCTACGAGCAGTACTTC.

The chain joins TRBV18 to TRBJ2-3; TRBD2 is a possible D gene (5 bases). Per the germline V gene, CDR1 is KGHSH and CDR2 is LQKENI. The ends were cut back, 6 bases at V and 14 bases at J, with 15 bases in the middle. The CDR3 covers 11 residues. CDR3 bases: TGTGCCAGCTCCCAAGAGGGCTCACCGTATTTT. It yields the protein CASSQEGSPYF. Combining the CDR3 with reference TRBV18 and TRBJ2-3 gives the whole variable domain NAGVMQNPRHLVRRRGQEARLRCSPMKGHSHVYWYRQLPEEGLKFMVYLQKENIIDESGMPKERFSAEFPKEGPSILRIQQVVRGDSAAYFCASSQEGSPYFGPGTRLTVL.

The chain uses TRBV7-9 and TRBJ1-1, with D uncertain. V was shortened by 1 base and J by 7 bases, with 7 bases between the two germline ends. The CDR3 contains 12 residues. Germline V lookup: CDR1 SEHNR, CDR2 FQNEAQ (reference sequence). CDR3 DNA sequence: TGTGCCAGCAGCTTAGGGCCGAATGAAGCTTTCTTT. It translates to CASSLGPNEAFF.

This clone was seen more than once but under ten times. J is TRBJ2-2 and V is TRBV6-5, with D possibly being TRBD1 (6 bases). With 8 bases removed from V and 0 bases from J, the gap between germline ends came to 10 bases. This CDR3 has 14 residues. The germline gives CDR1 MNHEY, CDR2 SVGAGI. CDR3: CASRRTANTGELFF. The CDR3 nucleotides are TGTGCCAGCCGACGGACAGCGAACACCGGGGAGCTGTTTTTT.

The gene calls are TRBV29-1 and TRBJ2-1, with 9 bases that match TRBD2. The CDR3 covers 14 residues. The germline gives CDR1 SQVTM, CDR2 ANQGSEA. The V segment lost 2 bases and the J segment 4 bases; nucleotides outside the gene matches: 3. The chain's CDR3 is CSVERLAGYNEQFF. The CDR3 nucleotides read TGCAGCGTTGAACGGCTAGCGGGATACAATGAGCAGTTCTTC.

J is TRBJ2-7 and V is TRBV9; D perhaps matches TRBD2 (6 bases). Trimming cost V 4 bases and J 1 base, with 12 bases left between them. The CDR3 is made up of 14 amino acids. CDR1 SGDLS and CDR2 YYNGEE come from the germline V gene. The chain's CDR3 is CASSPTGSSYEQYF. CDR3 sequence (DNA): TGTGCCAGCAGCCCGACCGGGAGTTCCTACGAGCAGTACTTC.

V and J are TRBV4-3 and TRBJ1-2; D gene uncertain. V gave up 0 bases and J gave up 6 bases, with 8 bases separating them. The CDR3 is 13 residues long. Per germline, CDR1 LGHNA and CDR2 YSLEER. The CDR3: CASSQEWQDGYTF. In nucleotides, the CDR3 is TGCGCCAGCAGCCAAGAATGGCAAGATGGCTACACCTTC.

The V call is TRBV28, the J call TRBJ2-5; a possible D gene is TRBD2 (5 bases). Trimming removed 8 bases at V and 5 bases at J, with 15 bases between. The germline gives CDR1 MDHEN, CDR2 SYDVKM. The CDR3 consists of 13 residues. CDR3 in amino acids: CASYLSRGETQYF. CDR3 DNA: TGTGCCAGCTACCTCAGTCGAGGGGAGACCCAGTACTTC.

The chain carries TRBV4-3 and TRBJ2-5, with 8 positions matching TRBD1. Germline CDR1 reads LGHNA; CDR2 reads YSLEER. CDR3 length: 14 amino acids. V lost 1 base and J lost 5; bases outside the gene matches: 3. As DNA, the CDR3 is TGCGCCAGCAGCCAAGGCAGGGGGCTCGAGACCCAGTACTTC. Protein sequence: CASSQGRGLETQYF.

In this sample, this clone turned up a few times. V and J are TRBV9 and TRBJ2-5; 7 nucleotides align to TRBD1. The ends lost 2 bases at V and 2 bases at J; junction bases unmatched: 12. CDR1 is SGDLS, CDR2 YYNGEE, per germline. The CDR3 consists of 17 residues. The CDR3 here is CASSVSPGTVFQETQYF. The CDR3 bases are TGTGCCAGCAGCGTTAGCCCCGGGACAGTCTTTCAAGAGACCCAGTACTTC. The complete variable domain, with remaining parts taken from reference TRBV9 and TRBJ2-5, reads DSGVTQTPKHLITATGQRVTLRCSPRSGDLSVYWYQQSLDQGLQFLIQYYNGEERAKGNILERFSAQQFPDLHSELNLSSLELGDSALYFCASSVSPGTVFQETQYFGPGTRLLVL.

The rearrangement links TRBV7-8 to TRBJ1-2; D gene ambiguous. The CDR3 is 13 amino acids. Trimming removed 5 bases from V and 0 bases from J, with 7 bases in between. CDR1 and CDR2 from the germline V gene are SGHVS and FQNEAQ. CDR3 in DNA: TGTGCCAGCAGCCCCTTATCTAACTATGGCTACACCTTC. The encoded protein is CASSPLSNYGYTF.

The genes are TRBV4-3 and TRBJ1-6; TRBD1 might be the D (5 bases). The V end was cut by 6 bases, the J end by 4 bases, with 16 bases between. Germline V lookup: CDR1 LGHNA, CDR2 YSLEER. The CDR3 sequence is 16 residues long. The DNA for the CDR3 is TGCGCCAGCAGTTCAACTCGACAGATTTATAATTCACCCCTCCACTTT. Translation gives CASSSTRQIYNSPLHF.

This clone occurred a few times. The chain employs TRBV7-3 and TRBJ2-2; TRBD2 matches 8 bases. This CDR3 spans 17 amino acids. Looked up from germline, CDR1 is SGHTA and CDR2 is FQGTGA. J gave up 5 bases and V 2 bases, and 10 bases lay outside the gene matches. As DNA, the CDR3 is TGTGCCAGCAGCTTATCCGTCGGCGGGGGGATTACCGGGGAGCTGTTTTTT. Translated: CASSLSVGGGITGELFF.

In this sample, this clone turned up a few times. The chain combines TRBV30 with TRBJ1-5; D is ambiguous. The CDR3 spans 13 residues. Trimming pared 3 bases from V and 6 bases from J, leaving 12 bases between. Germline V CDR1 and CDR2: GTSNPN, SVGIG (reference sequence). CDR3 residues: CAWSNARSQPQHF. For the CDR3, the DNA is TGTGCCTGGAGCAACGCACGGTCTCAGCCCCAGCATTTT.

On this clone: One junction end does not reproduce the germline sequence, and a read error may be involved. The rearrangement joins TRBV5-1 to TRBJ1-2; D call uncertain. From germline, CDR1 is SGHRS and CDR2 YFSETQ. The CDR3 is made up of 14 amino acids. The CDR3 reads CASSGGQANYGYTF. CDR3 sequence (DNA): TGCGCGAGCAGTGGAGGCCAAGCCAACTATGGCTACACCTTC.

V usage is TRBV28 and J usage is TRBJ2-1; the match to TRBD2 covers 8 bases. Germline trimming cut 5 bases from V and 9 bases from J; bases unmatched to any gene: 9. CDR1 MDHEN and CDR2 SYDVKM come from the germline V gene. The CDR3 covers 14 residues. CDR3 protein: CASSRRGGSSEQFF. CDR3 bases: TGTGCCAGCAGTCGCCGGGGGGGATCTAGTGAGCAGTTCTTC.